The T cell receptor (beta chain) described here comes from a study of blood T cell repertoires in COVID-19. CDR3 length: 12 amino acids. Trimming shortened V by 10 bases and J by 5 bases, and 13 bases separated the two germline ends. CDR1 is MNHEY, CDR2 SMNVEV, per germline (reference sequence). Original handling: Estimation of nucleated cell counts was performed using reference gene primer amplification. Data came from immunoSEQ multiplex PCR; TCRdb stores just in-frame clones and leaves some out. That table supplies the V and J calls and clone size; D and trimming were determined from the DNA. The data hold fewer than 700,000 clones, with 70% to 90% observed a single time.

This sequence joins TRBV27 and TRBJ2-3, with a tentative D call TRBD1 (6 bases). Source material: peripheral blood. The receptor's source is a woman between 45 and 60 years old with COVID-19, enrolled during active disease. This CDR3 is CATYTTGDTQYF. CDR3 coding DNA: TGTGCCACCTACACGACAGGAGATACGCAGTATTTT.